The rows below give T cell receptor beta chains drawn from one sample of a study of blood T cell repertoires in COVID-19. Profiling relied on immunoSEQ multiplex PCR, and the TCRdb table lists in-frame clones only, not all of them. The sample yields over 45,000 clones, 85% to 90% seen once. Sample: peripheral blood. All receptors derive from a woman aged 55-70 years with COVID-19, enrolled during active disease. CDR3s include the opening cysteine and the closing phenylalanine or tryptophan. A D gene is named only where the DNA matches it firmly. Rows may omit the clone size; those that give it use once, few, many or a size class.

clone size: NA
J gene: TRBJ1-2
D gene: TRBD1
V gene: TRBV10-3
CDR3 DNA: TGTGCCAACGCGGAGGGACAGAACTATGGCTACACCTTC
CDR3 protein: CANAEGQNYGYTF

clone size: NA
J gene: TRBJ1-6
D gene: NA
V gene: TRBV6-5
CDR3 DNA: TGTGCCAGCAGTTACGGGAGTCCCTATAATTCACCCCTCCACTTT
CDR3 protein: CASSYGSPYNSPLHF

clone size: NA
J gene: TRBJ2-1
D gene: NA
V gene: TRBV6-5
CDR3 DNA: TGTGCCAGCAGTTACTCCGACATCACCTCCTACAATGAGCAGTTCTTC
CDR3 protein: CASSYSDITSYNEQFF

clone size: NA
J gene: TRBJ1-1
D gene: TRBD1
V gene: TRBV6-5
CDR3 DNA: TGTGCCAGCAGTTTCGTACGGACAGGGAAGAACACTGAAGCTTTCTTT
CDR3 protein: CASSFVRTGKNTEAFF

clone size: few
J gene: TRBJ2-2
D gene: TRBD1
V gene: TRBV18
CDR3 DNA: TGTGCCAGCTCACCACTGCCGGGACAGGGTAACACCGGGGAGCTGTTTTTT
CDR3 protein: CASSPLPGQGNTGELFF

clone size: NA
J gene: TRBJ1-5
D gene: NA
V gene: TRBV10-3
CDR3 DNA: TGTGCCATCAGTGAGTCTGTGAACAGTCAGCCCCAGCATTTT
CDR3 protein: CAISESVNSQPQHF

clone size: NA
J gene: TRBJ2-3
D gene: TRBD1
V gene: TRBV19
CDR3 DNA: TGTGCCAGTAGTACGAGGACAGGGCGTTATACGCAGTATTTT
CDR3 protein: CASSTRTGRYTQYF

clone size: few
J gene: TRBJ1-6
D gene: TRBD1
V gene: TRBV6-5
CDR3 DNA: TGTGCCAGCACCGCTGGGACAGGGAGAATGGCCCTCCACTTT
CDR3 protein: CASTAGTGRMALHF

clone size: NA
J gene: TRBJ2-1
D gene: TRBD1
V gene: TRBV6-5
CDR3 DNA: TGTGCCAGCAGCGGACAGGGAATGAATGAGCAGTTCTTC
CDR3 protein: CASSGQGMNEQFF

clone size: NA
J gene: TRBJ2-2
D gene: NA
V gene: TRBV30
CDR3 DNA: TGTGCCTGGAGGCCCCTCACGAGCCGAGACACCGGGGAGCTGTTTTTT
CDR3 protein: CAWRPLTSRDTGELFF

clone size: NA
J gene: TRBJ2-1
D gene: NA
V gene: TRBV6-6
CDR3 DNA: TGTGCCAGCAGCTTTCCTAGCGATGAGCAGTTCTTC
CDR3 protein: CASSFPSDEQFF

clone size: NA
J gene: TRBJ1-5
D gene: TRBD1
V gene: TRBV2
CDR3 DNA: TGTGCCAGCATGGGCGACAGGGGGCTTCTTTCTGGCAATCAGCCCCAGCATTTT
CDR3 protein: CASMGDRGLLSGNQPQHF

clone size: NA
J gene: TRBJ1-2
D gene: NA
V gene: TRBV28
CDR3 DNA: TGTGCCAGCACGGGGGAACTATTTGGCTACACCTTC
CDR3 protein: CASTGELFGYTF

clone size: few
J gene: TRBJ2-3
D gene: TRBD1
V gene: TRBV5-5
CDR3 DNA: TGTGCCAGCAGCTTCGGACAGGGCACAGATACGCAGTATTTT
CDR3 protein: CASSFGQGTDTQYF

clone size: NA
J gene: TRBJ1-4
D gene: NA
V gene: TRBV13
CDR3 DNA: TGTGCCAGCAGGGTCCGAGGAGCTTACGATGAAAAACTGTTTTTT
CDR3 protein: CASRVRGAYDEKLFF

clone size: NA
J gene: TRBJ2-3
D gene: NA
V gene: TRBV9
CDR3 DNA: TGTGCCAGCAGCCCATCGCCCATGGGCGGGGGCACAGATACGCAGTATTTT
CDR3 protein: CASSPSPMGGGTDTQYF

clone size: NA
J gene: TRBJ2-3
D gene: NA
V gene: TRBV11-3
CDR3 DNA: TGTGCCAGCAGCTTAGATCTATTTATACAGGACAGCACAGATACGCAGTATTTT
CDR3 protein: CASSLDLFIQDSTDTQYF

clone size: NA
J gene: TRBJ1-2
D gene: TRBD1
V gene: TRBV5-6
CDR3 DNA: TGTGCCAGCAGCTTGGTGGCAGGGGGTATCTATGGCTACACCTTC
CDR3 protein: CASSLVAGGIYGYTF

clone size: NA
J gene: TRBJ2-4
D gene: NA
V gene: TRBV7-2
CDR3 DNA: TGTGCCAGCAGTCAGGGGGGTGGGGACATTCAGTACTTC
CDR3 protein: CASSQGGGDIQYF

clone size: few
J gene: TRBJ2-5
D gene: TRBD1
V gene: TRBV27
CDR3 DNA: TGTGCCAGCAGCTACGGACAGGGCGGAGAGACCCAGTACTTC
CDR3 protein: CASSYGQGGETQYF

clone size: NA
J gene: TRBJ1-1
D gene: NA
V gene: TRBV29-1
CDR3 DNA: TGCAGCGTTGTGCCGGACAGCAACACTGAAGCTTTCTTT
CDR3 protein: CSVVPDSNTEAFF

clone size: NA
J gene: TRBJ1-1
D gene: NA
V gene: TRBV3-1/TRBV3-2
CDR3 DNA: TGTGCCAGCAGTCACAACACAAGGGGTTATACTGAAGCTTTCTTT
CDR3 protein: CASSHNTRGYTEAFF

clone size: NA
J gene: TRBJ1-5
D gene: NA
V gene: TRBV18
CDR3 DNA: TGTGCCAGCTCACCCAGGGGCAATCAGCCCCAGCATTTT
CDR3 protein: CASSPRGNQPQHF

clone size: NA
J gene: TRBJ2-2
D gene: TRBD1
V gene: TRBV5-1
CDR3 DNA: TGCGCCAGCAGCTTGGGACAGGGGAACACCGGGGAGCTGTTTTTT
CDR3 protein: CASSLGQGNTGELFF

clone size: NA
J gene: TRBJ2-3
D gene: TRBD2
V gene: TRBV5-4
CDR3 DNA: TGTGCCAGCAGCCTCAGACTAGCAGCAACAGATACGCAGTATTTT
CDR3 protein: CASSLRLAATDTQYF

clone size: NA
J gene: TRBJ1-3
D gene: TRBD1
V gene: TRBV19
CDR3 DNA: TGTGCCAGTAGTGAGACAGGGATCTCTGGAAACACCATATATTTT
CDR3 protein: CASSETGISGNTIYF

clone size: few
J gene: TRBJ2-1
D gene: TRBD2
V gene: TRBV9
CDR3 DNA: TGTGCCAGCAGCTGGACTAGCGGGAGCGATGAGCAGTTCTTC
CDR3 protein: CASSWTSGSDEQFF

clone size: NA
J gene: TRBJ2-6
D gene: TRBD1
V gene: TRBV7-9
CDR3 DNA: TGTGCCAGCAGCTCACAGGGGGCGCCTATTGGGGCCAACGTCCTGACTTTC
CDR3 protein: CASSSQGAPIGANVLTF

clone size: NA
J gene: TRBJ2-3
D gene: TRBD2
V gene: TRBV30
CDR3 DNA: TGTGCCTGGAGCCCCGGGACTAGCTCCCCAGATACGCAGTATTTT
CDR3 protein: CAWSPGTSSPDTQYF

clone size: NA
J gene: TRBJ1-2
D gene: TRBD1
V gene: TRBV4-2
CDR3 DNA: TGTGCCAGCAGCCAAGATATATCAGGGGGCATCGTTAACTATGGCTACACCTTC
CDR3 protein: CASSQDISGGIVNYGYTF

clone size: NA
J gene: TRBJ1-1
D gene: NA
V gene: TRBV6-5
CDR3 DNA: TGTGCCAGCATGTACGGGGATTGGGCTTTCTTT
CDR3 protein: CASMYGDWAFF

clone size: NA
J gene: TRBJ2-3
D gene: NA
V gene: TRBV12-5
CDR3 DNA: TGTGCTAGTGGCTGGACCTCCGGGACACCACCCACAGATACGCAGTATTTT
CDR3 protein: CASGWTSGTPPTDTQYF

clone size: once
J gene: TRBJ2-5
D gene: TRBD2
V gene: TRBV7-2
CDR3 DNA: TGTGCCAGCAGTTCGCCGGGACTAGCGACCCAGTACTTC
CDR3 protein: CASSSPGLATQYF

clone size: NA
J gene: TRBJ2-7
D gene: NA
V gene: TRBV27
CDR3 DNA: TGTGCCAGCAGTTTCGGAGGGAGCTACGAGCAGTACTTC
CDR3 protein: CASSFGGSYEQYF

clone size: NA
J gene: TRBJ2-7
D gene: NA
V gene: TRBV5-1
CDR3 DNA: TGCGCCAGCAGCTTGGGCGACAGGTCCCCCTACGAGCAGTACTTC
CDR3 protein: CASSLGDRSPYEQYF

clone size: NA
J gene: TRBJ2-1
D gene: NA
V gene: TRBV7-2
CDR3 DNA: TGTGCCAGCAGCCGACAGAGGAATGAGCAGTTCTTC
CDR3 protein: CASSRQRNEQFF

clone size: NA
J gene: TRBJ2-7
D gene: NA
V gene: TRBV6-2/TRBV6-3
CDR3 DNA: TGTGCCAGCAGTGACTACTTCGAGCAGTACTTC
CDR3 protein: CASSDYFEQYF

clone size: NA
J gene: TRBJ1-1
D gene: NA
V gene: TRBV3-1/TRBV3-2
CDR3 DNA: TGTGCCAGCAGCCAAACAGGGAAGAACACTGAAGCTTTCTTT
CDR3 protein: CASSQTGKNTEAFF

clone size: few
J gene: TRBJ2-7
D gene: TRBD2
V gene: TRBV7-2
CDR3 DNA: TGTGCCAGCAGCTTAGCTGGGGGAGGAGCGGGAGCGTCCTACGAGCAGTACTTC
CDR3 protein: CASSLAGGGAGASYEQYF

clone size: NA
J gene: TRBJ2-7
D gene: TRBD2
V gene: TRBV10-3
CDR3 DNA: TGTGCCATCGGTACGGGGGGGATCTCCTACGAGCAGTACTTC
CDR3 protein: CAIGTGGISYEQYF

clone size: NA
J gene: TRBJ1-3
D gene: TRBD1
V gene: TRBV7-6
CDR3 DNA: TGTGCCAGCAGCTTAGGACAGGGTTCTGGAAACACCATATATTTT
CDR3 protein: CASSLGQGSGNTIYF

clone size: NA
J gene: TRBJ2-7
D gene: TRBD2
V gene: TRBV7-9
CDR3 DNA: TGTGCCAGCAGCTTAGGCGGGAGGGCCTTGAACGAGCAGTACTTC
CDR3 protein: CASSLGGRALNEQYF

clone size: NA
J gene: TRBJ1-2
D gene: NA
V gene: TRBV2
CDR3 DNA: TGTGCCAGCAGTGAAGGAAAGGGAGACAGGAGCTATGGCTACACCTTC
CDR3 protein: CASSEGKGDRSYGYTF

clone size: NA
J gene: TRBJ1-3
D gene: NA
V gene: TRBV19
CDR3 DNA: TGTGCCAGCTGGACTCCTTATTCGAGCTCTGGAAACACCATATATTTT
CDR3 protein: CASWTPYSSSGNTIYF

clone size: NA
J gene: TRBJ1-5
D gene: TRBD1
V gene: TRBV19
CDR3 DNA: TGTGCCAGTAGTCAAGGACAGGGGGCTTATAGCAATCAGCCCCAGCATTTT
CDR3 protein: CASSQGQGAYSNQPQHF

clone size: NA
J gene: TRBJ2-7
D gene: TRBD2
V gene: TRBV30
CDR3 DNA: TGTGCCTGGAGATCTAGCGGGATCTCCTACGAGCAGTACTTC
CDR3 protein: CAWRSSGISYEQYF

clone size: NA
J gene: TRBJ1-2
D gene: TRBD1
V gene: TRBV28
CDR3 DNA: TGTGCCAGCAGTTTAGGGAGACAGGGTGTCTATGGCTACACCTTC
CDR3 protein: CASSLGRQGVYGYTF

clone size: once
J gene: TRBJ2-7
D gene: TRBD1
V gene: TRBV24-1
CDR3 DNA: TGTGCCACCAGTGATTTGCAGTTAGGTAACAGGGGCGGCGAGCAGTACTTC
CDR3 protein: CATSDLQLGNRGGEQYF

clone size: NA
J gene: TRBJ2-7
D gene: NA
V gene: TRBV29-1
CDR3 DNA: TGCAGCGTTGTAATAACAGGCTACGAGCAGTACTTC
CDR3 protein: CSVVITGYEQYF

clone size: once
J gene: TRBJ2-1
D gene: NA
V gene: TRBV4-3
CDR3 DNA: TGCGCCAGCAGCCAAGAGGTGGGAGAGGCCTACAATGAGCAGTTCTTC
CDR3 protein: CASSQEVGEAYNEQFF

clone size: NA
J gene: TRBJ2-7
D gene: NA
V gene: TRBV27
CDR3 DNA: TGTGCCAGCAGTACAGGTTCCTACGAGCAGTACTTC
CDR3 protein: CASSTGSYEQYF

clone size: NA
J gene: TRBJ1-2
D gene: NA
V gene: TRBV15
CDR3 DNA: TGTGCCACCAGCAGAGATCTGTACAGCCCATCCTTAGTAGGCGGCTACACCTTC
CDR3 protein: CATSRDLYSPSLVGGYTF